These T cell receptor beta chains were read from a single sample in a study of Graves' ophthalmopathy and Graves' hyperthyroidism. One entry per CDR3 protein, called by TCRdb with MiXCR from the multiplex PCR reads. The data hold a few hundred thousand distinct CDR3 sequences, with about a fifth observed a single time. The sample was peripheral blood. Every receptor here comes from a woman between 50 and 59 years old with Graves' ophthalmopathy. Both conserved end residues are part of each CDR3. The D gene is left open where the match is weak. Rows may omit the clone size; those that give it use once, few, many or a size class.

clone_size: .; v_call: TRBV4-1; j_call: TRBJ2-5; d_call: .; cdr3_nt: TGCGCCAGCAGCCAAGATTACAAGCACAAAGAGACCCAGTACTTC; cdr3_aa: CASSQDYKHKETQYF
clone_size: .; v_call: TRBV12-3/TRBV12-4; j_call: TRBJ2-5; d_call: TRBD1; cdr3_nt: TGTGCCAGCAGTGCCACTGGACAGGGGGCCGAGACCCAGTACTTC; cdr3_aa: CASSATGQGAETQYF
clone_size: many; v_call: TRBV20-1; j_call: TRBJ1-2; d_call: .; cdr3_nt: TGCAGTGCTAGGACGGGGGGCTATGGCTACACCTTC; cdr3_aa: CSARTGGYGYTF
clone_size: many; v_call: TRBV28; j_call: TRBJ1-1; d_call: TRBD1; cdr3_nt: TGTGCCAGCAGGCCGGGACAGCTCTACACTGAAGCTTTCTTT; cdr3_aa: CASRPGQLYTEAFF
clone_size: many; v_call: TRBV5-1; j_call: TRBJ1-1; d_call: .; cdr3_nt: TGCGCCAGCAGCAAGGGGACGGGAAACACTGAAGCTTTCTTT; cdr3_aa: CASSKGTGNTEAFF
clone_size: many; v_call: TRBV7-8; j_call: TRBJ2-2; d_call: TRBD1; cdr3_nt: TGTGCCAGCAGAATGTCCGGTCTACAGGGGACCGGGGAGCTGTTTTTT; cdr3_aa: CASRMSGLQGTGELFF
clone_size: many; v_call: TRBV6-1; j_call: TRBJ1-5; d_call: .; cdr3_nt: TGTGCCAGCAGTGAAGCGGCCGGGGGCGGTCAGCCCCAGCATTTT; cdr3_aa: CASSEAAGGGQPQHF
clone_size: many; v_call: TRBV5-4; j_call: TRBJ2-7; d_call: .; cdr3_nt: TGTGCCAGCAGCTTGGAAGACCGCGCCTACGAGCAGTACTTC; cdr3_aa: CASSLEDRAYEQYF
clone_size: .; v_call: TRBV29-1; j_call: TRBJ1-2; d_call: .; cdr3_nt: TGCAGCGTTGATGAGGATGGCTACACCTTC; cdr3_aa: CSVDEDGYTF
clone_size: many; v_call: TRBV6-1; j_call: TRBJ1-6; d_call: .; cdr3_nt: TGTGCCAGCAGTGAGGCTAGAACCGGGAATTCACCCCTCCACTTT; cdr3_aa: CASSEARTGNSPLHF
clone_size: .; v_call: TRBV6-2/TRBV6-3; j_call: TRBJ1-2; d_call: .; cdr3_nt: TGTGCCAGCAGCTACCCCGACCCGGGACCCTATGGCTACACCTTC; cdr3_aa: CASSYPDPGPYGYTF
clone_size: .; v_call: TRBV10-3; j_call: TRBJ1-1; d_call: TRBD1; cdr3_nt: TGTGCCATCAGTGAGAGGACAGGGGGTGGAGCTTTCTTT; cdr3_aa: CAISERTGGGAFF
clone_size: many; v_call: TRBV6-5; j_call: TRBJ2-5; d_call: TRBD2; cdr3_nt: TGTGCCAGCAGTCCACTCACCCCAAGCGGGGGGGAGACCCAGTACTTC; cdr3_aa: CASSPLTPSGGETQYF
clone_size: many; v_call: TRBV6-2/TRBV6-3; j_call: TRBJ1-1; d_call: .; cdr3_nt: TGTGCCAGCCAGCCTGTTACGAACACTGAAGCTTTCTTT; cdr3_aa: CASQPVTNTEAFF
clone_size: .; v_call: TRBV24-1; j_call: TRBJ1-2; d_call: .; cdr3_nt: TGTGCCACCAGTGATTCATCGGGGTTTACGGGCTACACCTTC; cdr3_aa: CATSDSSGFTGYTF